This T cell receptor (beta chain) was captured by sequencing in a study of shared clonotypes between healthy human individuals. The germline gives CDR1 LNHDA, CDR2 SQIVND (reference sequence). V was pared by 4 bases and J by 4 bases, with 17 bases between. The length of the CDR3 is 16 residues. In the original processing: Filtering differed because ImmunoSEQ produced junction-only sequences that carried no quality scores. Sequenced by immunoSEQ multiplex PCR; TCRdb stores in-frame clones only, minus some. V, J and clone size are taken as reported in that table, and D and trimming were inferred from the DNA itself. The repertoire holds millions of clones, with 85% to 95% as singletons.

What was sequenced was naive CD4+ T cells from PBMCs. Noted subset: CD45RA+ positively selected. The clonotype comes from a young man in good health. Some clones in this sample may be carry-over from other donors' samples. The chain joins TRBV19 to TRBJ2-1; perhaps TRBD2 as D (6 bases). CDR3 coding DNA: TGTGCCAGTAGTAGGGGACTTTTAGAGGGATACAATGAGCAGTTCTTC. This sequence encodes CASSRGLLEGYNEQFF.